A selection of T cell receptor beta chains follows, all from one sample in a study of PD-L1 blockade in urothelial cancer. Sequencing was performed with immunoSEQ multiplex PCR; in TCRdb, only in-frame clones are kept and a portion is missing. The sample has about 28,000 clones; roughly 80% are singletons. The starting material was PBMCs, obtained around atezolizumab (anti-PD-L1) treatment. Receptors originate from a man aged 50 or older with urothelial cancer. The conserved cysteine and the conserved F or W are not part of the CDR3 here. A D gene is named only where the DNA matches it firmly. Part of the rows lack a size; the others show once, few, many or a class for expanded clones.

V,size,D,J,CDR3
TRBV19,.,.,TRBJ2-2,ASSIDGLTGELF
TRBV5-1,once,.,TRBJ2-5,TSSLGQGTETQY
TRBV7-3,.,.,TRBJ1-2,ASSGDPAGDGYT
TRBV2,.,.,TRBJ2-2,ASSVGSGELF
TRBV7-7,once,TRBD2,TRBJ2-1,ASSASGIGEQF
TRBV7-2,.,TRBD2,TRBJ2-1,ASSESGRALNEQF
TRBV4-1,few,.,TRBJ2-5,ASSQDRVAETQY
TRBV11-2,.,.,TRBJ1-5,ASSLGGSSNQPQH
TRBV18,few,TRBD1,TRBJ1-5,ASSALPGQRNNQPQH
TRBV2,.,.,TRBJ2-2,ASKPGPGELF
TRBV6-6,.,.,TRBJ1-1,ASSYLRLDTEAF
TRBV7-9,.,TRBD1,TRBJ1-3,ASSVAGGKDTIY
TRBV2,.,.,TRBJ2-2,ASRTGSTGELF
TRBV5-6,.,.,TRBJ1-4,ASSFGGAGEKLF
TRBV29-1,.,TRBD2,TRBJ2-3,SGGERGRTDTQY
TRBV12-5,.,.,TRBJ2-1,ASGPSYRQDYEQF
TRBV30,.,TRBD1,TRBJ1-2,AWSEGTGGYGYT
TRBV18,.,TRBD1,TRBJ2-7,ASSPRDSYEQY
TRBV15,.,.,TRBJ1-2,ATSGTTRGYT
TRBV2,.,.,TRBJ2-3,ASSLTDTQY
TRBV12-5,.,TRBD1,TRBJ2-1,ASGGSGTGVYNEQF
TRBV18,.,TRBD1,TRBJ1-5,ASSPQSSDRRNQPQH
TRBV11-2,.,TRBD1,TRBJ2-5,ASSRGQGWETQY
TRBV7-9,.,.,TRBJ2-3,ASRHAADTQY
TRBV11-3,.,.,TRBJ2-2,ASSLEGAGELF
TRBV9,.,.,TRBJ2-1,ASSPRGEKGEQF
TRBV6-6,.,TRBD1,TRBJ1-5,ASNKGTGDNQPQH
TRBV18,.,.,TRBJ1-1,ASSPAGAGNTEAF
TRBV7-8,.,TRBD2,TRBJ2-5,ASSFTGREKTQY
TRBV4-1,once,.,TRBJ2-7,ASSQGGSRNEQY
TRBV7-8,.,.,TRBJ1-1,ASSLAPSGRNTEAF
TRBV6-5,.,TRBD2,TRBJ2-1,ASRPPGTRWVEQF
TRBV9,once,TRBD1,TRBJ1-4,ASSVSPQGGGEKLF
TRBV6-1,medium-sized,.,TRBJ1-1,ASSERVTTGMNTEAF
TRBV7-7,.,.,TRBJ2-1,ASSKEGLRTYNEQF
TRBV4-1,.,TRBD2,TRBJ2-7,ASSQDLFSGAYEQY
TRBV19,.,TRBD1,TRBJ1-2,ASIDRGTGYT
TRBV6-1,few,TRBD1,TRBJ1-1,ASRTGVNMNTEAF
TRBV29-1,.,.,TRBJ1-2,SVNGRRYGYT
TRBV27,few,.,TRBJ1-5,ASSLAISNQPQH
TRBV7-6,.,TRBD1,TRBJ2-5,ASSLVGTGVLQETQY
TRBV6-1,.,TRBD1,TRBJ2-3,ASSEGTGGADTQY
TRBV25-1,.,.,TRBJ1-4,ASSESGLRGMF
TRBV6-5,.,.,TRBJ2-5,ASSLDRLGSQY
TRBV6-1,medium-sized,TRBD2,TRBJ2-1,ASSESIAGGNNEQF
TRBV6-1,few,.,TRBJ2-1,ASPPEDSESSEQF
TRBV6-6,.,TRBD2,TRBJ2-3,ASSYGGGATDTQY
TRBV7-7,.,.,TRBJ1-3,ASSLTQDSGNTIY
TRBV18,.,.,TRBJ2-3,ASSLTSSGSDTQY
TRBV6-5,few,TRBD2,TRBJ2-1,ASSYRTSGSEQF
TRBV19,.,.,TRBJ1-3,ASSSSGGNTIY
TRBV7-2,medium-sized,.,TRBJ1-1,ASSLAWQGAEAF
TRBV5-1,.,TRBD1,TRBJ1-4,ASSTDRDKITATNEKLF
TRBV7-8,medium-sized,.,TRBJ1-5,ASSSTGRPNQPQH
TRBV29-1,.,TRBD1,TRBJ2-5,SVGQGQETQY
TRBV2,.,TRBD1,TRBJ2-5,ASSASPRGIGQETQY
TRBV5-6,.,TRBD1,TRBJ1-6,ASSPPGGGYNSPLH
TRBV5-6,.,.,TRBJ2-7,ASTPPGPNPGDEQY
TRBV19,.,TRBD1,TRBJ1-1,ASSYTGAGMNTEAF